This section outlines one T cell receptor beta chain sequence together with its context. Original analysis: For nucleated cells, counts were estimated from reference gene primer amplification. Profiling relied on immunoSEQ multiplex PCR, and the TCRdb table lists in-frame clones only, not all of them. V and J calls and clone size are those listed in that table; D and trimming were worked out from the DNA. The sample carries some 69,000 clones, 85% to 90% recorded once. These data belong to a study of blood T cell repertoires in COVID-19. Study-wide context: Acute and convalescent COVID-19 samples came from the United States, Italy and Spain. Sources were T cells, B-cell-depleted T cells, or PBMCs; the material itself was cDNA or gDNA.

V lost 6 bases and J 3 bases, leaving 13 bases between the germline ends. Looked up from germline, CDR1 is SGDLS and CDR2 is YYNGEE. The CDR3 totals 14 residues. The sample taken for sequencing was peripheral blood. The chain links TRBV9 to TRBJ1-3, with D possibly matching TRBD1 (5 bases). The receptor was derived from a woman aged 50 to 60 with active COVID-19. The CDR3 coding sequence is TGTGCCAGCAACCAGGGCAGGGATGGAAACACCATATATTTT. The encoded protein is CASNQGRDGNTIYF.